The subject of this entry is one T cell receptor beta chain. The record originates from a study of blood T cell repertoires in COVID-19. At the level of the study: The origin of the acute and convalescent COVID-19 samples was the United States, Italy and Spain.

This CDR3 is built from 16 residues. J gave up 2 bases and V 0 bases, and 8 bases lay outside the gene matches. CDR1 SGDLS and CDR2 YYNGEE come from the germline V gene. The data were produced by immunoSEQ multiplex PCR, yet TCRdb's version contains in-frame clones alone and is incomplete. The sample yields around 180,000 clones, roughly 80% seen once. Sequencing input: peripheral blood. The receptor was isolated from a human donor in a cohort sampled during active COVID-19. V and J are TRBV9 and TRBJ2-7; 7 bases are shared with TRBD1. The CDR3, as DNA: TGTGCCAGCAGCGTAGCTGGGACAGTGGCAACCTACGAGCAGTACTTC. Residues: CASSVAGTVATYEQYF.